This T cell receptor (beta chain) was sequenced in a study of blood T cell repertoires in COVID-19. Study at large: Donors in the United States, Italy and Spain gave samples during acute or convalescent COVID-19. PBMCs, B-cell-depleted T cells, or T cells were the source of the cDNA or gDNA that made up the material.

This clone was picked up one time. The authors' processing: Amplification of reference gene primers provided the estimated nucleated cell counts. Profiled with immunoSEQ multiplex PCR; TCRdb holds only in-frame clones, not every one. Clone size and V and J calls were adopted from that table, with D and trimming inferred from the DNA. The repertoire consists of under 200,000 clones, with approximately 90% occurring once and the leading ten covering roughly 0.99%. Looked up from germline, CDR1 is SGHTA and CDR2 is FQGNSA. The CDR3 runs 14 residues. The V segment lost 7 bases and the J segment 3 bases; nucleotides outside the gene matches: 4.

The TCR originated in a young man with acute or convalescent COVID-19. Material: peripheral blood. The V gene is TRBV7-2, the J gene TRBJ2-2; TRBD2 matches 8 bases. In nucleotides, the CDR3 is TGTGCCAGCACCCCGCGGGGGGACACCGGGGAGCTGTTTTTT. It is translated as CASTPRGDTGELFF.